This is a list of T cell receptor beta chains from one sample in a study of beta chain features in type 1 diabetes. Here immunoSEQ multiplex PCR was the method, and the copy in TCRdb shows in-frame clones only, minus some. The sample holds some 220,000 clones, approximately 11% seen once. The sequencing sample was made of central memory CD4+ T cells from blood. The source of these receptors is a young man in good health. Both conserved end residues are part of each CDR3. Fields, in order: D gene, clone size, J gene, V gene, CDR3 DNA, CDR3 protein. D genes are given only for firm matches. Clone size, where shown, is once, few, many, or a class for clones that have expanded.

>-|-|TRBJ1-1|TRBV29-1
TGCAGCGTTGAGGCCTCGGGGAACACTGAAGCTTTCTTT
CSVEASGNTEAFF
>TRBD2|-|TRBJ2-7|TRBV27
TGTGCCAGCAGCCTGCTTCCGGGACTAGCGGGAGGGCGCGAGCAGTACTTC
CASSLLPGLAGGREQYF
>TRBD1|few|TRBJ1-1|TRBV7-9
TGTGCCAGCAGCCGGGACAGTTCTGAAGCTTTCTTT
CASSRDSSEAFF
>-|-|TRBJ2-3|TRBV9
TGTGCCAGCAGCGCCTCTCGGTGGGCAGATACGCAGTATTTT
CASSASRWADTQYF
>TRBD2|many|TRBJ2-5|TRBV30
TGTGCCTGGAGTGTAGGCGGTAGCGGGAGAAGAGGGGAGACCCAGTACTTC
CAWSVGGSGRRGETQYF
>-|-|TRBJ1-1|TRBV5-1
TGCGCCAGCAACAAGGGCCCCAACACTGAAGCTTTCTTT
CASNKGPNTEAFF
>-|-|TRBJ1-1|TRBV30
TGTGCCTGGAGTGTAAGGCGGGGGAGAACTGAAGCTTTCTTT
CAWSVRRGRTEAFF
>-|-|TRBJ1-1|TRBV18
TGTGCCAGCTCACCCGGTGAGACTGAAGCTTTCTTT
CASSPGETEAFF
>-|-|TRBJ1-1|TRBV29-1
TGCAGCGTGGGCAGGGAAGAGGACACTGAAGCTTTCTTT
CSVGREEDTEAFF
>-|few|TRBJ2-7|TRBV4-1
TGCGCCAGCAGCCAAGATCCGACTGATCTCTACGAGCAGTACTTC
CASSQDPTDLYEQYF
>TRBD1|few|TRBJ1-3|TRBV23-1
TGCGCCAGCGACGGACAGGGGAACACCATATATTTT
CASDGQGNTIYF
>-|-|TRBJ2-7|TRBV2
TGTGCCAGCGCAAGGGGCGAGGACTACGAGCAGTACTTC
CASARGEDYEQYF
>-|-|TRBJ2-1|TRBV2
TGTGCCAGCAGTGAAGCGCTTCCAGGGGACAATGAGCAGTTCTTC
CASSEALPGDNEQFF
>-|-|TRBJ2-7|TRBV30
TGTGCCTGGAGTGTACAGCTAGGGGGCTCCTACGAGCAGTACTTC
CAWSVQLGGSYEQYF
>-|-|TRBJ2-3|TRBV7-2
TGTGCCAGCAGACAACGCGCTAGTAGCACAGATACGCAGTATTTT
CASRQRASSTDTQYF
>-|-|TRBJ2-5|TRBV5-1
TGCGCCAGCAAGGCCCAGGGGCAGTCGTGGGAGACCCAGTACTTC
CASKAQGQSWETQYF
>-|-|TRBJ2-1|TRBV2
TGTGCCAGCAGTGAAATAAGGGACAATGAGCAGTTCTTC
CASSEIRDNEQFF
>-|few|TRBJ2-1|TRBV4-3
TGCGCCAGCAGCCAAGAGGTGCGGCGTGCGCTCTCCTACAATGAGCAGTTCTTC
CASSQEVRRALSYNEQFF
>TRBD2|-|TRBJ2-7|TRBV5-4
TGTGCCAGCAGCCCCCTCGGGGGAGGGAGTGCCGAGCAGTACTTC
CASSPLGGGSAEQYF
>-|-|TRBJ2-1|TRBV6-6
TGTGCCAGCAGCCGCGACTCGCCGGTCACCTACAATGAGCAGTTCTTC
CASSRDSPVTYNEQFF
>TRBD1|-|TRBJ2-4|TRBV29-1
TGCAGCGTGTCGGGACAGCCAGGAGCCAAAAACATTCAGTACTTC
CSVSGQPGAKNIQYF
>-|many|TRBJ2-5|TRBV13
TGTGCCAGCAGCTTTCGAGGGGCAGAGACCCAGTACTTC
CASSFRGAETQYF
>-|many|TRBJ2-7|TRBV7-2
TGTGCCAGCAGCTCAGACGGGGGACTTTCCTACGAGCAGTACTTC
CASSSDGGLSYEQYF
>-|many|TRBJ2-3|TRBV7-2
TGTGCCAGCAGCTTAGCGTCGGTGACGGATACGCAGTATTTT
CASSLASVTDTQYF
>-|-|TRBJ2-1|TRBV28
TGTGCCAGCACCCCTCTGGGGGCCATTGAGCAGTTCTTC
CASTPLGAIEQFF
>TRBD2|-|TRBJ2-7|TRBV13
TGTGCCAGCAGCGGCAGACTAGCGGGAAGCCGTCACGAGCAGTACTTC
CASSGRLAGSRHEQYF
>-|-|TRBJ1-2|TRBV28
TGTGCCAGCAGGACAGCGAACTATGGCTACACCTTC
CASRTANYGYTF
>TRBD2|many|TRBJ2-5|TRBV4-2
TGTGCCAGCAGCCAAGGGACTAGCGGGAGTATCCAAGAGACCCAGTACTTC
CASSQGTSGSIQETQYF
>TRBD2|-|TRBJ2-7|TRBV7-3
TGTGCCAGCAGCTTAGGGCTAGCGGGAGGTGCCTCGGGGCAGTACTTC
CASSLGLAGGASGQYF
>TRBD1|few|TRBJ1-3|TRBV9
TGTGCCAGCAGCGTAGCGAGAGGGGGCACCTCTGGAAACACCATATATTTT
CASSVARGGTSGNTIYF
>-|many|TRBJ2-2|TRBV7-2
TGTGCCAGCAGCTTAGGAGGTTACGGGGAGCTGTTTTTT
CASSLGGYGELFF
>-|-|TRBJ2-3|TRBV30
TGTGCCTGGAGTGTAGGACGGAACACAGATACGCAGTATTTT
CAWSVGRNTDTQYF
>-|-|TRBJ2-7|TRBV18
TGTGCCAGCTCATCGACCGCGGGCTACGAGCAGTACTTC
CASSSTAGYEQYF
>TRBD2|-|TRBJ2-3|TRBV18
TGTGCCAGCTCACCCAATTTAGCGGGAGCTGCAGATACGCAGTATTTT
CASSPNLAGAADTQYF
>TRBD2|few|TRBJ2-1|TRBV6-6
TGTGCCAGCACCCCGGGACTAGGCTCCTACAATGAGCAGTTCTTC
CASTPGLGSYNEQFF
>-|few|TRBJ2-5|TRBV5-4
TGTGCCAGCAGCGCGAGGGGAACACAAGAGACCCAGTACTTC
CASSARGTQETQYF
>-|-|TRBJ2-7|TRBV25-1
TGTGCCAGCAGCGGAGACGGGGAGCAGTACTTC
CASSGDGEQYF
>TRBD2|few|TRBJ2-3|TRBV18
TGTGCCAGCTCACCATCTGTGCCGGCGGGAGCCGGGGGAGATACGCAGTATTTT
CASSPSVPAGAGGDTQYF
>-|-|TRBJ1-1|TRBV9
TGTGCCAGCAGCGTAGGGCCGAACACTGAAGCTTTCTTT
CASSVGPNTEAFF
>TRBD1|-|TRBJ2-7|TRBV6-5
TGTGCCAGCAAGAAGACAGGGGGCGAGCAGTACTTC
CASKKTGGEQYF
>-|-|TRBJ2-3|TRBV7-9
TGTGCCAGCAGCCCTTCGGGACCCCCAGATACGCAGTATTTT
CASSPSGPPDTQYF
>-|few|TRBJ1-5|TRBV6-1
TGTGCCAGCAGTCGGGGGATGAGGGATCAGCCCCAGCATTTT
CASSRGMRDQPQHF
>TRBD1|-|TRBJ2-7|TRBV15
TGTGCCACCAGCAGGGACCGGACAGGGGGCTTGAACGAGCAGTACTTC
CATSRDRTGGLNEQYF